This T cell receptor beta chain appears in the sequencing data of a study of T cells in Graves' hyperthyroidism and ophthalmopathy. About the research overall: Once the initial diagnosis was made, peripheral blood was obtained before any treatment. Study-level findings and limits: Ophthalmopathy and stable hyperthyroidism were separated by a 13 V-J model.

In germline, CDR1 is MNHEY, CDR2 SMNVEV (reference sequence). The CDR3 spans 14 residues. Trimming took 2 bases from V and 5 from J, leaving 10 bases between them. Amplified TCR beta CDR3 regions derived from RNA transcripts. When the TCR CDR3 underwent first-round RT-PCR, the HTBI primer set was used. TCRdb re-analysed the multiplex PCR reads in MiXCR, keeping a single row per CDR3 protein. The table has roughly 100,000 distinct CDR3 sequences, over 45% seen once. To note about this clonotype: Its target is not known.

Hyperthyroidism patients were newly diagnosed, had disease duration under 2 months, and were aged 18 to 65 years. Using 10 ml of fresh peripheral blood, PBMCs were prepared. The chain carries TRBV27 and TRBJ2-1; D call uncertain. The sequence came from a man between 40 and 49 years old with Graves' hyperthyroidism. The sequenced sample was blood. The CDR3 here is CASSLNLLNNEQFF. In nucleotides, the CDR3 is TGTGCCAGCAGTTTAAATCTGCTGAACAATGAGCAGTTCTTC.